This passage covers 27 T cell receptor beta chains from one sample sequenced in a study of shared clonotypes between healthy human individuals. The data were produced by immunoSEQ multiplex PCR, yet TCRdb's version contains in-frame clones alone and is incomplete. This table holds approximately 1,500,000 clones, roughly 95% found once. Sample: naive CD4+ T cells sorted from blood. The subset is: CD45RA+ positively selected. The source of these receptors is a man younger than 40 in good health.

The chain couples TRBV5-1 to TRBJ2-7; 9 bases agree with TRBD1. The ends lost 1 base at V and 3 bases at J; junction bases unmatched: 8. Germline CDR1 reads SGHRS; CDR2 reads YFSETQ. This CDR3 is built from 16 residues. CDR3 DNA: TGCGCCAGCAGCTTGACAGGGGGCCTCGTGGGCTACGAGCAGTACTTC. Translation: CASSLTGGLVGYEQYF.

The chain has TRBV18 and TRBJ2-1; a weak D match, TRBD2 (6 bases). The CDR3 totals 15 residues. Germline loops: CDR1 KGHSH, CDR2 LQKENI. V was shortened by 5 bases and J by 1 base, with 12 bases between the two germline ends. The CDR3 here is CASSSPGTSYNEQFF. The CDR3 nucleotides are TGTGCCAGCTCATCCCCCGGGACTTCCTACAATGAGCAGTTCTTC.

This chain uses TRBV29-1 with TRBJ2-7; D remains ambiguous. CDR1 is SQVTM and CDR2 is ANQGSEA in the germline V gene. The CDR3 is made up of 12 amino acids. V was pared by 5 bases and J by 0 bases, with 8 bases between. The CDR3 spells CSVQPNSYEQYF. CDR3 nucleotide sequence: TGCAGCGTTCAGCCAAACTCCTACGAGCAGTACTTC.

Note on this clone: Other DNA sequences within the sample encode an identical CDR3. The DNA of the CDR3 is TGTGCCAGCCGATCGGACAATCAGCCCCAGCATTTT. Its translation is CASRSDNQPQHF. The V and J genes are TRBV19 and TRBJ1-5; no definite D call. Per the germline V gene, CDR1 is LNHDA and CDR2 is SQIVND (reference sequence). The CDR3 totals 12 residues. V was cut by 9 bases and J by 3 bases, with 9 bases left in between.

This chain uses TRBV11-2 with TRBJ2-7; 11 bases fit TRBD2. The CDR3 runs to 17 residues. Trimming cost V 0 bases and J 2 bases; bases outside gene matches: 6. CDR1 SGHAT and CDR2 FQNNGV come from the germline V gene. The CDR3: CASSLDRASGRTYEQYF. The CDR3 nucleotides read TGTGCCAGCAGCTTAGATCGGGCTAGCGGGAGGACCTACGAGCAGTACTTC.

The DNA of the CDR3 is TGTGCCAGCAGTTTACCAGAAGGAGGCTATGGCTACACCTTC. This gives the protein CASSLPEGGYGYTF. The chain recombines TRBV28 with TRBJ1-2; D is ambiguous. The length of the CDR3 is 14 residues. Per germline, CDR1 MDHEN and CDR2 SYDVKM. Trimming left V 2 bases short and J 4 bases short, with 11 bases between.

The V call is TRBV5-1, the J call TRBJ2-7, with 7 bases aligning to TRBD1. This CDR3 has 14 residues. After removal of 3 bases from V and 1 base from J, the junction contained 4 bases not matched to a gene. From germline, CDR1 is SGHRS and CDR2 YFSETQ. CDR3 loop: CASSSQGNSYEQYF. In DNA form, the CDR3 reads TGCGCCAGCAGCTCACAGGGGAATTCCTACGAGCAGTACTTC.

V and J are TRBV5-4 and TRBJ2-1; 7 nucleotides match TRBD2. V shed 1 base, J shed 3 bases, and the junction held 4 bases outside the gene matches. This CDR3 has 15 amino acids. The germline V gene has CDR1 SGHNT and CDR2 YYREEE (reference sequence). The CDR3 loop reads CASSLPGGIYNEQFF. The CDR3 nucleotides read TGTGCCAGCAGCTTGCCGGGAGGAATCTACAATGAGCAGTTCTTC.

V usage is TRBV4-3 and J usage is TRBJ1-1; D is possibly TRBD1 (6 bases). This CDR3 contains 16 residues. Germline V CDR1 and CDR2: LGHNA, YSLEER. V was shortened by 3 bases and J by 2 bases, with 16 bases between the two germline ends. The chain's CDR3 is CASSQGTPKRNTEAFF. The CDR3 DNA reads as TGCGCCAGCAGCCAGGGGACACCGAAAAGAAACACTGAAGCTTTCTTT.

The chain carries TRBV18 and TRBJ2-7; TRBD2 is a possible D gene (6 bases). The CDR3 loop spans 15 amino acids. The germline V gene encodes CDR1 KGHSH and CDR2 LQKENI. Trimming shortened V by 3 bases and J by 2 bases, and 14 bases separated the two germline ends. CDR3 sequence: CASSPWASETYEQYF. CDR3 sequence (DNA): TGTGCCAGCTCACCTTGGGCTAGCGAGACCTACGAGCAGTACTTC.

This chain joins TRBV15 and TRBJ2-1, with TRBD2 identical over 7 bases. This CDR3 has 17 residues. Germline values: CDR1 LNHNV, CDR2 YYDKDF (reference sequence). With V trimmed by 0 bases and J by 1 base, 6 bases remained unmatched. As DNA, the CDR3 is TGTGCCACCAGCAGAGAGGGAGCGGGAAGATCCTACAATGAGCAGTTCTTC. This encodes CATSREGAGRSYNEQFF. The full variable domain, rest sourced from reference TRBV15 and TRBJ2-1, is DAMVIQNPRYQVTQFGKPVTLSCSQTLNHNVMYWYQQKSSQAPKLLFHYYDKDFNNEADTPDNFQSRRPNTSFCFLDIRSPGLGDTAMYLCATSREGAGRSYNEQFFGPGTRLTVL.

The chain has TRBV28 and TRBJ2-7; 11 nucleotides match TRBD1. Trimming removed 9 bases from V and 6 bases from J; junction bases left unmatched: 7. This CDR3 has 13 amino acids. Germline CDR1 reads MDHEN; CDR2 reads SYDVKM. The CDR3 DNA reads as TGTGCCAGTGAAGCCGGGACAGGGGGCGAGCAGTACTTC. It yields the protein CASEAGTGGEQYF.

The rearrangement links TRBV7-9 to TRBJ2-1, with D perhaps matching TRBD2 (5 bases). CDR1 is SEHNR, CDR2 FQNEAQ, per germline (reference sequence). The V end was cut by 6 bases, the J end by 9 bases, with 9 bases between. The CDR3 runs 11 residues. The CDR3 sequence: CASRRSGEQFF. CDR3 nucleotides: TGTGCCAGCAGAAGAAGCGGTGAGCAGTTCTTC.

CDR3 protein: CASSSSPPGQDLTDTQYF. CDR3 DNA: TGTGCCAGCAGCTCCTCACCCCCGGGACAGGACCTCACAGATACGCAGTATTTT. The V call is TRBV11-3, the J call TRBJ2-3; 8 bases line up with TRBD1. Germline V gives CDR1 SGHNT, CDR2 YENEEA. The CDR3 runs to 18 residues. J gave up 2 bases and V 4 bases, and 14 bases lay outside the gene matches.

The chain couples TRBV19 to TRBJ1-2; 7 bases line up with TRBD1. CDR3 length equals 18 residues. Germline CDR1 and CDR2: LNHDA and SQIVND (reference sequence). J lost 4 bases, V lost 5 bases, and 19 bases had no gene match. CDR3 amino acids: CASSAAGWGQFLGYGYTF. In DNA, the CDR3 is TGTGCCAGTAGTGCCGCTGGATGGGGACAGTTTCTGGGCTATGGCTACACCTTC.

The chain joins TRBV7-2 to TRBJ1-4; the D gene is possibly TRBD1 (5 bases). V lost 1 base, J lost 2 bases, and 11 bases lay in between. Per the germline V gene, CDR1 is SGHTA and CDR2 is FQGNSA. CDR3 length: 16 amino acids. CDR3 nucleotide sequence: TGTGCCAGCAGCTTAGTATATTGGGACACTAATGAAAAACTGTTTTTT. Amino acids: CASSLVYWDTNEKLFF.

The chain couples TRBV10-3 to TRBJ2-7, with D perhaps TRBD1 (8 bases). The CDR3 spans 19 residues. With 3 bases removed from V and 2 bases from J, the gap between germline ends came to 26 bases. The V gene's germline CDR1 is ENHRY and CDR2 SYGVKD. CDR3 region: CAISDGGSGRTGKPYEQYF. CDR3 bases: TGTGCCATCAGTGACGGGGGCTCCGGGAGGACAGGGAAGCCCTACGAGCAGTACTTC.

CDR3 sequence (DNA): TGTGCCACCAGCGCCCCCGGGATAGCAAGGGAGCAGTACTTC. Translating it yields CATSAPGIAREQYF. This chain uses TRBV15 with TRBJ2-7; TRBD2 might be the D (5 bases). This CDR3 has 14 amino acids. Looked up from germline, CDR1 is LNHNV and CDR2 is YYDKDF (reference sequence). Between the trimmed V and J ends, which lost 5 bases and 7 bases, there was a span of 18 bases.

A word on this clone: Additional DNA sequences in this sample encode the identical CDR3. V is TRBV18 and J is TRBJ2-2, with D possibly matching TRBD2 (5 bases). Germline-derived CDR1 and CDR2 are KGHSH and LQKENI. This CDR3 has 16 residues. The ends were cut back, 3 bases at V and 2 bases at J, with 13 bases in the middle. Here the CDR3 DNA reads TGTGCCAGCTCACCGTTGCCGGGGTCAAACACCGGGGAGCTGTTTTTT. It is translated as CASSPLPGSNTGELFF.

The chain uses TRBV5-5 and TRBJ1-3, with 7 bases lining up with TRBD1. Germline values: CDR1 SGHKS, CDR2 YYEKEE (reference sequence). V lost 0 bases and J lost 4; bases outside the gene matches: 10. This CDR3 is built from 17 residues. CDR3 region: CASSLAPPAGQGNTIYF. CDR3 DNA: TGTGCCAGCAGCTTGGCACCCCCGGCGGGACAGGGAAACACCATATATTTT.

The chain carries TRBV6-5 and TRBJ1-1; 8 bases map to TRBD1. Germline V lookup: CDR1 MNHEY, CDR2 SVGAGI. CDR3 length equals 16 residues. The V segment lost 0 bases and the J segment 0 bases; nucleotides outside the gene matches: 3. CDR3 loop: CASSYSAGGMNTEAFF. The CDR3 DNA reads as TGTGCCAGCAGTTACTCCGCAGGGGGCATGAACACTGAAGCTTTCTTT.

V gene TRBV2 combines with J gene TRBJ2-5; D gene ambiguous. V was clipped by 4 bases and J by 4 bases, with 4 bases between them. Germline V gene sequence: CDR1 SNHLY, CDR2 FYNNEI. This CDR3 has 11 amino acids. The CDR3: CASSVTETQYF. CDR3 bases: TGTGCCAGCAGTGTAACAGAGACCCAGTACTTC.

This chain uses TRBV29-1 with TRBJ2-5; a possible D gene is TRBD2 (5 bases). Trimming left V 5 bases short and J 5 bases short, with 12 bases between. CDR1 is SQVTM and CDR2 is ANQGSEA in the germline V gene. This CDR3 region has 12 residues. The CDR3 region has the DNA TGCAGCGTTCGACCGACTATCGAGACCCAGTACTTC. The encoded protein is CSVRPTIETQYF.

This chain links TRBV2 with TRBJ2-7; maybe TRBD1 (7 bases). CDR3 length: 15 amino acids. Trimming cost V 3 bases and J 2 bases, with 14 bases left between them. Germline CDR1 is SNHLY and CDR2 is FYNNEI. The DNA of the CDR3 is TGTGCCAGCAGTGATGGGGGGACAGCAACCTACGAGCAGTACTTC. This gives the protein CASSDGGTATYEQYF.

This chain uses TRBV28 with TRBJ2-1; D unclear. The CDR3 consists of 13 residues. CDR1 and CDR2 from the germline V gene are MDHEN and SYDVKM. Trimming shortened V by 11 bases and J by 3 bases, and 14 bases separated the two germline ends. DNA of the CDR3: TGTGCCGGTCAAGGTCGGAGCTACAATGAGCAGTTCTTC. Its protein is CAGQGRSYNEQFF.

Comment on this clone: Other nucleotide sequences in the sample specify the same CDR3. The rearrangement joins TRBV9 to TRBJ2-1; 9 nucleotides align to TRBD2. Trimming took 0 bases from V and 4 from J; bases not matched to a gene: 5. The CDR3 spans 16 residues. Germline assignment: CDR1 SGDLS and CDR2 YYNGEE. This chain's CDR3 is CASSVEAGGGYNEQFF. In nucleotides, the CDR3 is TGTGCCAGCAGCGTAGAAGCGGGAGGAGGATACAATGAGCAGTTCTTC.

The rearrangement joins TRBV20-1 to TRBJ2-5; no definite D call. Germline lookup yields CDR1 DFQATT and CDR2 SNEGSKA (reference sequence). The CDR3 extends over 10 amino acids. V lost 5 bases and J lost 5, with 6 bases in between. CDR3: CSALWETQYF. CDR3 bases: TGCAGTGCTCTTTGGGAGACCCAGTACTTC.